This entry is about one TCR beta chain. Its antigen is not identified. With a much larger clone just one base away, this may be a read error. Libraries of TCR beta came from iRepertoire HTBI primers plus Arm-PCR of CDR3 regions. As processed by the authors: More than 55 TRBV and approximately 13 TRBJ segments were identified across samples. One entry per CDR3 protein, called by TCRdb with MiXCR from the multiplex PCR reads. TCRdb's processing, not the authors', yielded these V and J calls. The sample yields roughly 420,000 distinct CDR3 sequences, about 15% seen once. This CDR3 contains 15 residues. The germline gives CDR1 SNHLY, CDR2 FYNNEI. This record belongs to a study of regulatory T cells in long-lasting Graves disease. Broader study findings: Repertoires from persistent disease leaned toward TRBV28, TRBJ1-2 and TRBJ2-5.

This sample's time point: newly diagnosed GD, antithyroid drugs for less than 3 months. Scientists built the TCR library using RNA that was extracted from PBMCs. The data also belong to a second study, concerning T cells in Graves' hyperthyroidism and ophthalmopathy. Per that paper: With the HTBI primer set, the TCR CDR3 went through a first round of RT-PCR.

This sequence was found in a woman aged 45-65 years with Graves disease. The chain combines TRBV2 with TRBJ2-3; 10 nucleotides align to TRBD1. Sequences were derived from peripheral blood mononuclear cells (PBMCs), sampled at new diagnosis, from a patient treated with antithyroid drugs. CDR3 nucleotides: TGTGCCGGCAGTGAGTCGACAGGGGGCGAAGATACGCAGTATTTT. This codes for CAGSESTGGEDTQYF.